Listed here are 25 T cell receptor beta chains from one sample, sequenced in a study of Ad26.COV2.S vaccination and SARS-CoV-2 variants (dated by TCRdb to about 2021). Library creation used the immunoSEQ multiplex PCR assay. TCRdb's version of the immuneACCESS table is confined to in-frame rearrangements and falls short of the full clone set. An unresolved V gene accounts for under half of the shortfall where checked; the remainder is of unknown origin. This sample gives roughly 140,000 clones in total; 86% of them show up just once. The top ten clones comprise more than 4.5% of the sample. The sample's time point label is to be understood as: individuals recovered from natural SARS-CoV-2 infection. Sequencing was performed on peripheral blood, taken after recovery from COVID-19. The source is a human donor who had recovered from COVID-19.

This sequence joins TRBV30 and TRBJ2-2; 7 bases line up with TRBD1. With V trimmed by 4 bases and J by 4 bases, 6 bases remained unmatched. The CDR3 is 14 amino acids. Germline values: CDR1 GTSNPN, CDR2 SVGIG (reference sequence). CDR3 DNA sequence: TGTGCCTGGACCGACAACAGGGGCACCGGGGAGCTGTTTTTT. Its translation: CAWTDNRGTGELFF.

The chain employs TRBV21-1 and TRBJ1-5. TRBV21-1 is designated a pseudogene. The CDR3 loop spans 14 amino acids. The CDR3 loop reads CASRNPKACQPQHF. The CDR3 DNA sequence: TGTGCCAGCAGAAATCCCAAGGCGTGTCAGCCCCAGCATTTT.

There are a few counts of this clone. J is TRBJ1-3 and V is TRBV7-9; no reliable D call. Trimming removed 1 base from V and 2 bases from J, with 6 bases in between. CDR3 length equals 14 residues. Germline V lookup: CDR1 SEHNR, CDR2 FQNEAQ (reference sequence). CDR3 sequence: CASSLVGTGNTIYF. CDR3 nucleotides: TGTGCCAGCAGCTTAGTTGGTACTGGAAACACCATATATTTT.

The chain employs TRBV21-1 and TRBJ1-1. TRBV21-1 is assigned pseudogene status. This CDR3 is 16 amino acids long. The CDR3 DNA is TGTGCCAGCAGCAAATTTCCAGGACCTAGAGACACTGAAGCTTTCTTT. The encoded protein is CASSKFPGPRDTEAFF.

The V and J genes are TRBV4-3 and TRBJ2-5; TRBD1 agrees at 10 bases. J was trimmed by 5 bases and V by 1 base; bases with no gene match: 7. CDR1 is LGHNA and CDR2 is YSLEER in the germline V gene. The CDR3 contains 16 residues. The CDR3: CASSQVGTGEGETQYF. DNA of the CDR3: TGCGCCAGCAGCCAAGTCGGGACAGGGGAGGGGGAGACCCAGTACTTC.

This sequence joins TRBV28 and TRBJ1-1; a weak D match, TRBD1 (5 bases). Trimming took 3 bases from V and 0 from J, leaving 5 bases between them. In germline, CDR1 is MDHEN, CDR2 SYDVKM. This CDR3 is 13 amino acids long. DNA for the CDR3: TGTGCCAGCAGTTTGGGGGTGAACACTGAAGCTTTCTTT. Protein: CASSLGVNTEAFF.

J is TRBJ1-1 and V is TRBV19; 9 bases align to TRBD1. Trimming at V came to 3 bases and at J to 0 bases, leaving 5 bases not matched to a gene. The CDR3 length is 16 residues. CDR1 is LNHDA and CDR2 is SQIVND in the germline V gene (reference sequence). The CDR3 region is CASSIGQGTLNTEAFF. Written as DNA, the CDR3 is TGTGCCAGTAGTATTGGACAGGGGACACTGAACACTGAAGCTTTCTTT.

CDR3 in DNA: TGTGCCAGCAGCCCCCCTAGCGGGGGAAGCTACAATGAGCAGTTCTTC. Translation: CASSPPSGGSYNEQFF. The chain recombines TRBV16 with TRBJ2-1; 10 bases line up with TRBD2. This CDR3 has 16 amino acids. V was clipped by 4 bases and J by 3 bases; unmatched bases: 6. Looked up from germline, CDR1 is KGHSY and CDR2 is FQNENV.

The chain couples TRBV29-1 to TRBJ1-5; D possibly corresponds to TRBD1 (5 bases). V lost 4 bases, J lost 3 bases, and 10 bases lay in between. This CDR3 is 13 amino acids long. CDR1 SQVTM and CDR2 ANQGSEA come from the germline V gene. The CDR3 region has the DNA TGCAGCGTTGCGGGGGTCAACAATCAGCCCCAGCATTTT. Its protein is CSVAGVNNQPQHF.

The rearrangement uses TRBV3-1 (or the pseudogene TRBV3-2) and TRBJ1-1; D remains unclear. V lost 10 bases, J lost 0 bases, and 18 bases lay in between. Germline-derived CDR1 and CDR2 are LGHDT and YNNKEL (reference sequence). CDR3 length: 15 residues. As DNA, the CDR3 is TGTGCCACCTCACTCCGCCTGAGTTTGAACACTGAAGCTTTCTTT. Protein sequence: CATSLRLSLNTEAFF.

This clone has more than one count but fewer than ten. V and J are TRBV9 and TRBJ2-2; D possibly corresponds to TRBD1 (6 bases). The CDR3 is 14 residues long. V lost 4 bases and J lost 4, with 11 bases in between. The germline gives CDR1 SGDLS, CDR2 YYNGEE. The CDR3 DNA sequence: TGTGCCAGCAGCTCCGGGACAAGCACCGGGGAGCTGTTTTTT. Its translation: CASSSGTSTGELFF.

The J gene is TRBJ2-7, the V gene TRBV7-2; TRBD2 agrees at 8 bases. The CDR3 consists of 16 residues. V shed 2 bases, J shed 1 base, and the junction held 7 bases outside the gene matches. CDR1 is SGHTA and CDR2 is FQGNSA in the germline V gene. The CDR3 nucleotides are TGTGCCAGCAGCTTAAATAGCGGGGAGATTTCCTACGAGCAGTACTTC. Residues: CASSLNSGEISYEQYF.

The rearrangement joins TRBV10-3 to TRBJ1-2; D uncertain. Germline assignment: CDR1 ENHRY and CDR2 SYGVKD. The CDR3 runs to 14 residues. Deletions cut 0 bases from V and 8 bases from J, with 13 bases between. The CDR3 DNA reads TGTGCCATCAGTGAGTCGATACGGGTAGGAGGCTACACCTTC. This codes for CAISESIRVGGYTF.

The chain has TRBV6-1 and TRBJ2-7, with unresolved D. CDR1 MNHNS and CDR2 SASEGT come from the germline V gene. V shed 3 bases and J shed 5 bases, with 17 bases lying between them. The CDR3 totals 15 residues. The CDR3 loop is CASSDNPTQRDEQYF. CDR3 nucleotides: TGTGCCAGCAGTGATAACCCCACCCAACGAGACGAGCAGTACTTC.

The rearrangement links TRBV19 to TRBJ1-2; D ambiguous. Germline CDR1 and CDR2: LNHDA and SQIVND (reference sequence). The CDR3 has 15 residues. Trimming left V 6 bases short and J 0 bases short, with 14 bases between. Written as DNA, the CDR3 is TGTGCCAGTAGAAATTCAATACCCTCTAACTATGGCTACACCTTC. It is translated as CASRNSIPSNYGYTF.

This sequence joins TRBV6-5 and TRBJ2-6; unclear D gene. The CDR3 consists of 14 residues. Trimming cost V 6 bases and J 4 bases, with 10 bases left between them. Germline V gene data show CDR1 as MNHEY and CDR2 as SVGAGI. The CDR3 loop reads CASSLVQGANVLTF. CDR3 in DNA: TGTGCCAGCAGCCTTGTACAGGGGGCCAACGTCCTGACTTTC.

The table lists this clone with a count of one. The chain recombines TRBV11-3 with TRBJ2-7, with 10 nucleotides matching TRBD1. The V and J ends lost 3 bases and 2 bases, in that order; junction bases with no gene match: 1. The CDR3 has 14 amino acids. Germline CDR1 and CDR2: SGHNT and YENEEA. CDR3 in amino acids: CASSFGTGAYEQYF. The CDR3 bases are TGTGCCAGCAGCTTCGGGACAGGGGCCTACGAGCAGTACTTC.

The V and J genes are TRBV12-3 or TRBV12-4 and TRBJ2-7, with D hard to call. The CDR3 extends over 12 amino acids. Deletions cut 5 bases from V and 5 bases from J, with 10 bases between. The DNA of the CDR3 is TGTGCCAGCAGTCCAAGACTCCACGAGCAGTACTTC. Its protein is CASSPRLHEQYF.

A single count supports this clone. This chain joins TRBV24-1 and TRBJ2-5; perhaps TRBD2 as D (5 bases). The CDR3 is 14 residues long. Germline values: CDR1 KGHDR, CDR2 SFDVKD. V was cut by 3 bases and J by 2 bases, with 9 bases left in between. CDR3 sequence (DNA): TGTGCCACCAGTGATGGTACTAGGCAAGAGACCCAGTACTTC. This translates into CATSDGTRQETQYF.

This clone was recorded only once. The rearrangement joins TRBV30 to TRBJ1-1; D is ambiguous. There are 11 residues in the CDR3. Germline V lookup: CDR1 GTSNPN, CDR2 SVGIG (reference sequence). The V end was cut by 1 base, the J end by 4 bases, with 4 bases between. The CDR3 sequence is CAWSESTEAFF. The CDR3 DNA reads TGTGCCTGGAGTGAAAGCACTGAAGCTTTCTTT.

The V gene is TRBV24-1, the J gene TRBJ2-1; TRBD2 matches at 9 bases. From germline, CDR1 is KGHDR and CDR2 SFDVKD. With 0 bases clipped from V and 5 bases from J, the junction kept 7 bases outside the gene matches. The CDR3 has 17 residues. The CDR3 region is CATSDLGVAGEDNEQFF. Here the CDR3 DNA reads TGTGCCACCAGTGATTTGGGCGTAGCGGGGGAGGACAATGAGCAGTTCTTC.

The chain is built from TRBV4-3 and TRBJ1-1, with D uncertain. The CDR3 is 15 residues long. Trimming removed 4 bases from V and 0 bases from J, with 12 bases in between. Germline-derived CDR1 and CDR2 are LGHNA and YSLEER. The CDR3 DNA reads TGCGCCAGCAGCCCCCTGGGCATATTGAACACTGAAGCTTTCTTT. Translating it yields CASSPLGILNTEAFF.

This clone was seen only once. The chain uses TRBV4-3 and TRBJ2-7; 8 nucleotides align to TRBD1. V was pared by 0 bases and J by 6 bases, with 7 bases of the junction left unmatched. The CDR3 is 15 amino acids. CDR1 LGHNA and CDR2 YSLEER come from the germline V gene. DNA of the CDR3: TGCGCCAGCAGCCAAGATTTGCTAGGACAGGGCGAGCAGTACTTC. This gives the protein CASSQDLLGQGEQYF.

The rearrangement links TRBV25-1 to TRBJ2-1, with 7 positions matching TRBD1. Germline V gene sequence: CDR1 MGHDK, CDR2 SYGVNS. J gave up 9 bases and V 3 bases, and 11 bases lay outside the gene matches. The CDR3 is made up of 15 amino acids. CDR3 protein: CASSDMGTVVGEQFF. DNA for the CDR3: TGTGCCAGCAGTGACATGGGGACAGTTGTCGGTGAGCAGTTCTTC.

The chain is built from TRBV28 and TRBJ2-7, with D unclear. CDR1 is MDHEN and CDR2 is SYDVKM in the germline V gene. The V end lost 7 bases, the J end lost 2 bases, and 15 bases lay between the germline ends. The CDR3 length is 14 residues. The CDR3 loop reads CASTTTGSPYEQYF. DNA of the CDR3: TGTGCCAGCACCACTACCGGGTCCCCCTACGAGCAGTACTTC.